The T cell receptor (beta chain) under discussion was sequenced for a study of cytomegalovirus exposure and HLA in healthy donors. About the research overall: Early release data held 75 million to 100 million unique TCRs from HLA-typed donors. Study outcomes and limitations: Researchers reported in a later analysis that common viral pathogens appeared linked to several top clusters. There were some public TCRs occurring in many donors, but most TCR sequences were rare.

A multiplex PCR was run with 60 Vbeta primers and 13 Jbeta primers. Using immunoSEQ multiplex PCR, the repertoire was profiled, and TCRdb retains in-frame clones only, with some absent. The sample shows about 160,000 clones, about 81% of them seen only once. A note on this clone: Its antigen is currently unknown.

Per germline, CDR1 SGHRS and CDR2 YFSETQ. Between the trimmed V and J ends, which lost 0 bases and 0 bases, there was a span of 10 bases. CDR3 length equals 15 residues. The chain couples TRBV5-1 to TRBJ2-7, with D maybe TRBD1 (6 bases). The origin of this receptor is a woman in her late teens or twenties in good health and CMV-seronegative. Sequencing input: PBMCs. In nucleotides, the CDR3 is TGCGCCAGCAGCTTGGCGCAGGGGAGCTCCTACGAGCAGTACTTC. Translation gives CASSLAQGSSYEQYF. Variable domain in full (rest from reference TRBV5-1 and TRBJ2-7): KAGVTQTPRYLIKTRGQQVTLSCSPISGHRSVSWYQQTPGQGLQFLFEYFSETQRNKGNFPGRFSGRQFSNSRSEMNVSTLELGDSALYLCASSLAQGSSYEQYFGPGTRLTVT.